This T cell receptor (beta chain) originates from a study of T-cell memory formation after mild COVID-19. TCRdb re-analysed the 5' RACE reads in MiXCR, keeping a single row per CDR3 protein. The data hold more than 300,000 distinct CDR3 sequences, with roughly 13% observed a single time. Study-wide findings and caveats: Shrinking CD4+ clones resided mostly in CM and EM, and CD8+ ones in EMRA. Clones shrinking from day 15 to 85 showed even CD4/CD8 mixes; later expanders tilted CD4+. Certain responding clones were present in pre-infection memory, suggesting participation of cross-reactive memory.

The sample holds a few counts of this clonotype. The antigen is unknown. V trimming: 1 base; J trimming: 0 bases; junction bases outside the gene matches: 7. Germline CDR1 reads SGHTA; CDR2 reads FQGNSA. This CDR3 comprises 19 residues. The genes are TRBV7-2 and TRBJ2-6; TRBD1 aligns across 9 bases. This clonotype was obtained from a man aged 18 to 29 who had mild COVID-19 (a few samples of this study predate the infection). Cell type and time point are not known. Specimen: PBMCs or a T cell subset sorted from them (not recorded which). The CDR3 DNA reads TGTGCCAGCAGCTTAGACCCGACAGGGGGGCTCTCTGGGGCCAACGTCCTGACTTTC. Its protein is CASSLDPTGGLSGANVLTF. Full variable domain (missing parts from reference TRBV7-2 and TRBJ2-6): GAGVSQSPSNKVTEKGKDVELRCDPISGHTALYWYRQSLGQGLEFLIYFQGNSAPDKSGLPSDRFSAERTGGSVSTLTIQRTQQEDSAVYLCASSLDPTGGLSGANVLTFGAGSRLTVL.